The 3 T cell receptor beta chains presented below share a single source sample, sequenced in a study of blood T cells in healthy people across ages. Next came a second PCR, run for about 7 to 12 cycles, which used a sample-barcoded 5' primer along with a J-beta primer mix. TCRdb re-analysed the 5' RACE reads in MiXCR, keeping a single row per CDR3 protein. The sample shows 1.5 million to 2 million distinct CDR3 sequences, about 39% of them seen only once. Sequenced: blood. These receptors were obtained from a human donor in good health.

The chain uses TRBV5-1 and TRBJ2-3, with D unresolved. V was trimmed by 0 bases and J by 6 bases, leaving 8 bases between them. This CDR3 spans 13 amino acids. From germline, CDR1 is SGHRS and CDR2 YFSETQ. The DNA of the CDR3 is TGCGCCAGCAGCTTGGTTCTACGGGATACGCAGTATTTT. Amino acid sequence: CASSLVLRDTQYF.

CDR3 nucleotides: TGTGCCAGCAGCCCCCGGGTAGCGGGGGGATCCTACGAGCAGTACTTC. Translated: CASSPRVAGGSYEQYF. V gene TRBV9 combines with J gene TRBJ2-7, with TRBD2 matching over 10 bases. V lost 4 bases, J lost 1 base, and 8 bases stayed unmatched. The CDR3 extends over 16 amino acids. Germline CDR1 and CDR2: SGDLS and YYNGEE.

This clonotype was observed a single time. This sequence joins TRBV20-1 and TRBJ1-1; D uncertain. The germline V gene encodes CDR1 DFQATT and CDR2 SNEGSKA (reference sequence). The length of the CDR3 is 13 residues. Trimming removed 1 base at V and 3 bases at J, with 9 bases between. The DNA for the CDR3 is TGCAGTGCTAGAGCCATTGGGTACACTGAAGCTTTCTTT. Its protein is CSARAIGYTEAFF.